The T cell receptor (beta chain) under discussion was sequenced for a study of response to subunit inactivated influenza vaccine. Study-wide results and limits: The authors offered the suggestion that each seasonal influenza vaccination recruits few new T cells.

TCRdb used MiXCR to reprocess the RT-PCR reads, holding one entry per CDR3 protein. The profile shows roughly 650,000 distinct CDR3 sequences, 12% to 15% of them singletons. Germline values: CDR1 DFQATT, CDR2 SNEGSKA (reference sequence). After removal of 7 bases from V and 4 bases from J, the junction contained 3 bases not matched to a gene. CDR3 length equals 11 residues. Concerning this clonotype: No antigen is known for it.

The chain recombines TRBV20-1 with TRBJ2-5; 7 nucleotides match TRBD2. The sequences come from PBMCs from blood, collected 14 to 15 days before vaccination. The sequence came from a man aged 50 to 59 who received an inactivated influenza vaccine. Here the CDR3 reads CSGAGRETQYF. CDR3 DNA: TGCAGTGGAGCGGGGAGAGAGACCCAGTACTTC.